The clone carrying this TCR beta chain came up many times. The entry originates in a study of neurological immune-mediated disorders. The V and J ends lost 5 bases and 7 bases respectively, with 11 bases between them. Looked up from germline, CDR1 is SGHAT and CDR2 is FQNNGV. The length of the CDR3 is 12 residues. The authors obtained over 200 million TCR-beta sequences from 15-18 subjects per sequencing run. TCRdb processed the 5' RACE reads anew with MiXCR; each CDR3 protein has one entry. This table has 70,000 or so distinct CDR3 sequences, 3.2% appearing once. The sample comprised PBMCs. V gene TRBV11-2 combines with J gene TRBJ1-1; D not certain. The TCR was taken from a woman between 45 and 60 years old with multiple sclerosis. In DNA, the CDR3 is TGTGCCAGCAGCCGAGACGTCGGTGAAGCTTTCTTT. It yields the protein CASSRDVGEAFF.